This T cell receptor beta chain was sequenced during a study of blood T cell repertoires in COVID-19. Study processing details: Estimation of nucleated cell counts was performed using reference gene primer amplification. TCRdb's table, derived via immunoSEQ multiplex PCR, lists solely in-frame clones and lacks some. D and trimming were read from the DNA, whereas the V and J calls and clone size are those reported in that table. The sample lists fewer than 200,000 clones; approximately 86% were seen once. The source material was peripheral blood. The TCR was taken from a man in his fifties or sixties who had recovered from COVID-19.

The CDR3 loop reads CASSLYIRGEQYF. The CDR3 coding sequence is TGTGCCAGCAGCTTGTATATACGGGGCGAGCAGTACTTC. The chain employs TRBV5-8 and TRBJ2-7, with D perhaps TRBD2 (5 bases). The ends were cut back, 1 base at V and 6 bases at J, with 11 bases in the middle. CDR1 and CDR2 (germline): SGHTS, YDEGEE. CDR3 length: 13 residues.